A single sample gave rise to the 9 T cell receptor beta chains below, sequenced in a study of CD8+ T cells in alopecia areata. Sorting of pooled cutaneous lymph node cells used CD4, CD8alpha, NKG2D, NKG2ACE and other markers. Extracted RNA was reverse transcribed, and the resulting cDNA served as sequencing template. Repertoires were generated with immunoSEQ multiplex PCR, while TCRdb's copy carries only in-frame clones and drops some. The repertoire has 200,000 to 300,000 clones, none seen only once; the ten largest take about 1.1%. Sequenced material: CD4+ T cells sorted from a lymph node. These receptors were taken from a C3H/HeJ mouse with alopecia areata. Strain haplotype (MHC): H2-k.

This clone turned up a few times. The gene names here belong to mouse. CDR3 amino acids: CASTPSWGAEVFF. Partial CDR3 DNA: TGTGCCAGCACCCCATCCTGGGGGGCA. V and J are TRBV13-3 and TRBJ1-1; TRBD1 might be the D (5 bases). The missing CDR3 end, 4 residues past where the read stops, is filled in from the germline J gene. CDR3 length: 13 amino acids. Germline V gene lookup returns CDR1 NNHDY and CDR2 SYVADS.

As concerns this clone: A read error may explain this, as a much larger clone is one base away. Mouse gene names and germline throughout. The read halts 4 residues ahead of the CDR3 end, with the missing end drawn from the germline J gene. V is TRBV4 and J is TRBJ2-1, with 9 bases matching TRBD2. The germline gives CDR1 LGHDT, CDR2 YNNKQL (reference sequence). The CDR3 loop spans 14 amino acids. V dropped 6 bases and J dropped 1; count of bases not matched to a gene: 1. The CDR3 bases that were read are TGTGCCAGCAGAGACTGGGGGAACTATGCT. Residues: CASRDWGNYA. The entire CDR3 protein reads CASRDWGNYAEQFF.

Of note for this clone: Gene names are mouse gene names. The read is 3 residues too short to cover the CDR3 end, so that end is filled in from the germline J gene. The genes are TRBV1 and TRBJ1-6, with a possible D match to TRBD1 (6 bases). TRBJ1-6 is designated an ORF whose function remains uncertain. Germline V CDR1 and CDR2: NSQYPW, LRSPGD (reference sequence). The CDR3 length is 16 residues. V lost 4 bases and J lost 0, with 10 bases in between. Here the CDR3 reads CTCSGDRNSYNSPLYF. CDR3 bases read: TGCACCTGCAGTGGCGACAGGAATTCCTATAATTCGCCC.

This clone was picked up a small number of times. Here the gene names and germline are mouse. The sequenced fragment ends 4 residues before the CDR3 boundary, so the rest is inferred from the germline J gene. The chain uses TRBV19 and TRBJ1-1, with 10 bases that match TRBD1. With V trimmed by 6 bases and J by 4 bases, 3 bases remained unmatched. The CDR3 is 13 residues long. Germline V CDR1 and CDR2: FNHDT, SITEND (reference sequence). The CDR3 here is CASNRDRGTEVFF. The CDR3 bases that were read are TGTGCCAGCAACCGGGACAGGGGCACA.

Concerning this clone itself: The gene names given are mouse names. Sequencing ends 4 residues short of the CDR3 end; the germline J gene provides the rest. The gene calls are TRBV13-3 and TRBJ1-2; D gene uncertain. The germline CDR1 and CDR2 sequences are NNHDY and SYVADS. The CDR3 consists of 13 residues. Deletions cut 0 bases from V and 0 bases from J, with 3 bases between. This CDR3 is CASSDDANSDYTF. The sequenced part of the CDR3 DNA is TGTGCCAGCAGTGATGATGCAAACTCC.

A word on this clone: Any gene name here is a mouse gene name. Read coverage stops 4 residues before the CDR3 terminus; the germline J gene supplies the remainder. The chain links TRBV13-1 to TRBJ2-3; 9 bases agree with TRBD2. This CDR3 has 14 amino acids. Germline V gene sequence: CDR1 NSHNY, CDR2 SYGAGN. The ends lost 5 bases at V and 2 bases at J; junction bases unmatched: 3. The CDR3 loop reads CASRTGGDAETLYF. Incomplete CDR3 DNA: TGTGCCAGCAGGACTGGGGGAGATGCAGAA.

Details on this clone: Any gene name here is a mouse gene name. The CDR3 goes on 4 residues after the read ends, and that part is filled in from the germline J gene. This chain links TRBV19 with TRBJ2-2; tentative D call: TRBD2 (6 bases). Germline CDR1 reads FNHDT; CDR2 reads SITEND (reference sequence). CDR3 size: 16 residues. Trimming pared 4 bases from V and 0 bases from J, leaving 13 bases between. Here the CDR3 reads CASSDDWPSNTGQLYF. The sequenced CDR3 bases are TGTGCCAGCAGTGATGACTGGCCTTCAAACACCGGG.

There are a few counts of this clone. Mouse gene names and germline throughout. The sequence runs out 4 residues before the end of the CDR3; the remainder is reconstructed from the germline J gene. The chain carries TRBV1 and TRBJ2-1, with 10 bases identical to TRBD2. Germline values: CDR1 NSQYPW, CDR2 LRSPGD (reference sequence). V gave up 0 bases and J gave up 3 bases; unmatched junction bases: 2. This CDR3 contains 16 residues. CDR3 in amino acids: CTCSADGTGVYAEQFF. The sequenced part of the CDR3 DNA is TGCACCTGCAGTGCAGACGGGACTGGGGTCTATGCT.

This clone was recorded a few times. Gene labels here are mouse ones. Additional DNA sequences in this sample encode the identical CDR3. The CDR3 is CTCSAGAYEQYF. The CDR3 bases that were read are TGCACCTGCAGTGCAGGGGCCTAT. The chain carries TRBV1 and TRBJ2-7; D is unresolved. With the read ending 4 residues before the CDR3 end, the germline J gene is used to fill in that end. The CDR3 is 12 amino acids. From germline, CDR1 is NSQYPW and CDR2 LRSPGD (reference sequence). Deletions cut 1 base from V and 2 bases from J, with 3 bases between.